The T cell receptor (beta chain) under discussion was sequenced for a study of blood T cell repertoires in COVID-19 (dated by TCRdb to the early 2020s). About the investigation overall: Samples from collaborators originated in the United States, Italy and Spain and spanned both the acute and convalescent phases of COVID-19. The prospective study material was composed of cDNA or gDNA derived from T cells, B-cell-depleted T cells, or PBMCs. Subjects who had been exposed to COVID-19, were actively infected with it, or had recovered from it provided the deeply sampled blood TCRbeta repertoires that made up the dataset. The repertoires were released in a freely available public database meant as a resource for research on the immune response to SARS-CoV-2. The samples were drawn from the first 160 participants of the ongoing ImmuneRACE study and from over 950 subjects provided by 6 global collaborators. A de-identified subject ID, COVID-19 status, age in years and sex were almost always included in the sample metadata. Where HLA class I and class II types were available, the types were taken from metadata supplied by the sample provider, not from assay-based typing. On the study overall, not on this receptor specifically: The quantity of clinical and demographic metadata differed by source and by participant and was supplied without curation.

On this clone: Its antigen target is currently unknown. Per-nucleotide qualities are absent, and no much larger clonotype sits a single base away.

Participants in the prospective study were enrolled through a virtual design, were aged roughly 18 to 100 years, and lived in 24 United States geographic areas. In the prospective study, cohorts were assigned on the basis of participant-reported clinical history obtained from a screening survey and a study questionnaire. Exposed participants had been in contact, within 2 weeks of entering the study, with a person who had a PCR-confirmed or clinician-diagnosed case of COVID-19. Each participant in the prospective study had whole blood, serum and a nasopharyngeal or oropharyngeal swab collected by mobile phlebotomists. Over an approximately 2-month period, participants in the prospective study had the option of providing additional blood draws and questionnaires. Before DNA extraction, prospective study blood samples were shipped either frozen or at room temperature. TCRbeta CDR3 regions were amplified from genomic DNA using the immunoSEQ Assay, a bias-controlled multiplex PCR. On the study's bioinformatics: Within the assay, amplification of reference gene primers was used to estimate how many nucleated cells each sample contained. To quantify the absolute abundance of each unique TCRbeta CDR3 rearrangement, sequence reads were collapsed and filtered. For each sample, productive Simpson clonality was calculated by taking the square root of Simpson's diversity index across productive rearrangements. TCRdb mirrors the immuneACCESS table, restricted to in-frame sequences. Some clones are absent from its copies; in checked studies, under half trace to an unresolved V gene, and the reason for the others is unknown. D and trimming were read from the DNA, whereas the V and J calls and clone size are those reported in that table. For this sample the table gives some 340,000 clones, of which around nine tenths were detected only once. The ten largest clones capture 3% to 5% of the sample.

Spanning cysteine to phenylalanine, the CDR3 consists of 12 amino acids. Only the CDR3 region is kept as DNA, spanning 36 bases read in frame from base 1. From a lookup of the germline V gene, CDR1 and CDR2 are SGDLS and YYNGEE. The junction shows trimming of 4 bases on V and 8 bases on J, plus 10 bases between the germline ends. The sample consisted of PBMCs or T cells enriched from blood (not recorded which). The chain links TRBV9 with TRBJ2-1; no D segment can be confidently identified. The clonotype comes from a woman in her twenties or thirties who had been exposed to COVID-19. The DNA is as follows: TGTGCCAGCAGCCGTACCCTATATGAGCAGTTCTTC. This yields the protein CASSRTLYEQFF.